This T cell receptor beta chain comes out of a study of cytomegalovirus exposure and HLA in healthy donors. While unrecorded immune exposures were likely, the donors were nominally healthy when sampled. Amplification used 60 Vbeta primers and 13 Jbeta primers. Profiled with immunoSEQ multiplex PCR; TCRdb holds only in-frame clones, not every one. There are around 100,000 clones in the sample; roughly 85% occur only once, and 5% to 6.5% lies in the top ten. This clone was counted only a few times. Its antigen is undetermined. Study-level findings and limits: Presence/absence results assume similar sequencing depth per donor, which may not hold.

The CDR3 extends over 16 amino acids. CDR1 SGHRS and CDR2 YFSETQ come from the germline V gene. Trimming left V 4 bases short and J 1 base short, with 17 bases between. What was sequenced was PBMCs. This chain links TRBV5-1 with TRBJ1-1; weak D call: TRBD1 (5 bases). The receptor's source is a man aged 55 to 70 in good health and CMV-seropositive. CDR3 protein: CASSLLKPTGNTEAFF. CDR3 sequence (DNA): TGCGCCAGCAGCCTACTAAAACCAACAGGGAACACTGAAGCTTTCTTT.